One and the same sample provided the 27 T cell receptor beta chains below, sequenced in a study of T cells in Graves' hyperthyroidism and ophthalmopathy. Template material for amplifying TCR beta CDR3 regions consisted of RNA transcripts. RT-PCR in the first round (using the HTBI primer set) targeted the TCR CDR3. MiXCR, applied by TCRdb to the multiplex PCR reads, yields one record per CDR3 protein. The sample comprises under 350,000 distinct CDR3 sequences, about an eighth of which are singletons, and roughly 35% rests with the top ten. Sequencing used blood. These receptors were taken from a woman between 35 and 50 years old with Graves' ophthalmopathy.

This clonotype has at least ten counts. The DNA for the CDR3 is TGTGCCAGCAGCCCCCGACGGACTTTGAACACTGAAGCTTTCTTT. Its translation: CASSPRRTLNTEAFF. V is TRBV3-1 and J is TRBJ1-1; D is ambiguous. Trimming took 4 bases from V and 0 from J, leaving 12 bases between them. CDR1 and CDR2 (germline): LGHDT, YNNKEL (reference sequence). The CDR3 is 15 residues long.

CDR3 in amino acids: CASSEVQGRTDTQYF. As DNA, the CDR3 is TGCGCCAGCAGTGAGGTACAGGGCCGCACAGATACGCAGTATTTT. The genes are TRBV10-1 and TRBJ2-3; D is perhaps TRBD1 (6 bases). The germline gives CDR1 WNHNN, CDR2 SYGVQD (reference sequence). CDR3 length equals 15 residues. The V end lost 2 bases, the J end lost 1 base, and 10 bases lay between the germline ends.

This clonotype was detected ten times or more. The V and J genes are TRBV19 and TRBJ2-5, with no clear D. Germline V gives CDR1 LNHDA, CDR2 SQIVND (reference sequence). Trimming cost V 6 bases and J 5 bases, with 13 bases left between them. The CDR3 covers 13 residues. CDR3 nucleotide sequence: TGTGCCAGTAGCACAGCTTGGTCGGAGACCCAGTACTTC. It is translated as CASSTAWSETQYF.

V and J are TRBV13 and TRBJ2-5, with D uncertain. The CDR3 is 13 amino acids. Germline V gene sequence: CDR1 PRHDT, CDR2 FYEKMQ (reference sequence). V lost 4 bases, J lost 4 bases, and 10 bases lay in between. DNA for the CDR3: TGTGCCAGCAGCTCAGTGGGCGGAGAGACCCAGTACTTC. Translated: CASSSVGGETQYF.

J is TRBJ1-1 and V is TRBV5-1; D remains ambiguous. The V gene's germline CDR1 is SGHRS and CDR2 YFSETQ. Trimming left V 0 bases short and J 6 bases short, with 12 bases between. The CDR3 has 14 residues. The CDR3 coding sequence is TGCGCCAGCAGCTTGGTACCAAGAGGCGCTGAAGCTTTCTTT. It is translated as CASSLVPRGAEAFF.

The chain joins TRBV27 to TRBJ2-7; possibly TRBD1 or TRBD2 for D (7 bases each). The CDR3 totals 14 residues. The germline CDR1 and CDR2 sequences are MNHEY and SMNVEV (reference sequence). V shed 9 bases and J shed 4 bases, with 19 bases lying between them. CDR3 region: CASSHYRGGYEQYF. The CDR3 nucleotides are TGTGCCAGTTCGCACTACAGGGGAGGGTACGAGCAGTACTTC.

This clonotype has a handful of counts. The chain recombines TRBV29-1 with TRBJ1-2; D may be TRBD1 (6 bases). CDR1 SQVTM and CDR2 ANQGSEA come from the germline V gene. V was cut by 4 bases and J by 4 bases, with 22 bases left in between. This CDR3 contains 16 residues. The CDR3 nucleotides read TGCAGCGTTGGCGGTCTCGGGGGGGGCAAGGGCTATGGCTACACCTTC. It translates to CSVGGLGGGKGYGYTF.

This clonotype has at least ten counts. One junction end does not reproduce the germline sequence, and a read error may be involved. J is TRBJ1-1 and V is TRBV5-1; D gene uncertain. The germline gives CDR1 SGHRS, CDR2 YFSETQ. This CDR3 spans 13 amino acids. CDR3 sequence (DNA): TGTGCCAGCAGTTTTAGGGTGAACACTGAAGCTTTCTTT. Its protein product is CASSFRVNTEAFF.

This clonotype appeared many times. CDR3 loop: CASSPARGGSPLHF. The CDR3 bases are TGTGCCAGCAGCCCGGCCAGGGGCGGTTCACCCCTCCACTTT. This sequence joins TRBV12-3 or TRBV12-4 and TRBJ1-6; D might be TRBD1 (6 bases). The ends were cut back, 6 bases at V and 9 bases at J, with 15 bases in the middle. The CDR3 has 14 amino acids.

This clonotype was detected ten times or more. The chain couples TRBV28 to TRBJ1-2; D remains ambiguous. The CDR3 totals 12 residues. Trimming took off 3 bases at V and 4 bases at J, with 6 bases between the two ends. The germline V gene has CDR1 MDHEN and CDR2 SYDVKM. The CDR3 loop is CASSLNAYGYTF. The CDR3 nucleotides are TGTGCCAGCAGTTTGAATGCCTATGGCTACACCTTC.

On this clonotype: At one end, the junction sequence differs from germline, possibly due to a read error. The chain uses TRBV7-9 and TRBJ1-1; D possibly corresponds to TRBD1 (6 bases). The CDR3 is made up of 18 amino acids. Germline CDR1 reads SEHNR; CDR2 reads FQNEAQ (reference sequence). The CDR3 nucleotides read TGTGCCAGCAGCTTAGCGCCTTTCTCGGGACACATGAAAACTGAAGCTTTCTTT. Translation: CASSLAPFSGHMKTEAFF.

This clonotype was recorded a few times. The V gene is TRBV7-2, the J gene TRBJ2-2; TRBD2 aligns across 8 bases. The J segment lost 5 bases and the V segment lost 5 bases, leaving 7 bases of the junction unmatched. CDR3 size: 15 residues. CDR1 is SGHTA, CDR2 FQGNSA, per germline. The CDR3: CASSVSGMRTGELFF. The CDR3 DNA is TGTGCCAGCAGCGTTAGCGGGATGAGGACCGGGGAGCTGTTTTTT.

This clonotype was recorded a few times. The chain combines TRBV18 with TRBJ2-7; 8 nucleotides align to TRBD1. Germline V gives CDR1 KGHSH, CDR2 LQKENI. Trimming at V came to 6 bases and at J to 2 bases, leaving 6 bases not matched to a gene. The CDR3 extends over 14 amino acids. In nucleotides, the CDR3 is TGTGCCAGCTCGACGCCACAGGGGGCCTACGAGCAGTACTTC. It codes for CASSTPQGAYEQYF.

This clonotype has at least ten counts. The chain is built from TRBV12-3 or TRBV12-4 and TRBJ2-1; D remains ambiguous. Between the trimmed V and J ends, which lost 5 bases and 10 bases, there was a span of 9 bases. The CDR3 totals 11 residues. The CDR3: CASSPFLEQFF. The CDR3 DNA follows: TGTGCCAGCAGTCCCTTTCTGGAGCAGTTCTTC.

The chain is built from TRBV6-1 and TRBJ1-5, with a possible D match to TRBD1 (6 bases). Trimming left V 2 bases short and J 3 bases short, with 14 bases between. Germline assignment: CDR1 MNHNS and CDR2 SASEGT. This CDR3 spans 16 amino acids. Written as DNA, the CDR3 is TGTGCCAGCAGTGAACGGGGGGCGTTTGTCAATCAGCCCCAGCATTTT. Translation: CASSERGAFVNQPQHF.

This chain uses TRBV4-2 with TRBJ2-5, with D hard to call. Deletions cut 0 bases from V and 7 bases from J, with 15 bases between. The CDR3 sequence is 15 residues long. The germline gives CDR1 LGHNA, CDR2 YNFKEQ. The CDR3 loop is CASSQDRGGVSTQYF. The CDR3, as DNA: TGTGCCAGCAGCCAAGATCGCGGCGGTGTCTCGACCCAGTACTTC.

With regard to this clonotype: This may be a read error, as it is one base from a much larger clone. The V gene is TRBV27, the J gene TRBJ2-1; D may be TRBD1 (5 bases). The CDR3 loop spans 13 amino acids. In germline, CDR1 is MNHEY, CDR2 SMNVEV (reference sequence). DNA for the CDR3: TGTGCCAGTCGACAGAGCTCCTACAATGGGCAGTTCTTC. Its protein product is CASRQSSYNGQFF.

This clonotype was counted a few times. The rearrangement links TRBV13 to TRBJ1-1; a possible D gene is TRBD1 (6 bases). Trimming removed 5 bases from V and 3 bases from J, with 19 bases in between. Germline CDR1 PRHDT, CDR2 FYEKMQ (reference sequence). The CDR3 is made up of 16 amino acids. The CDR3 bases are TGTGCCAGCAGCCCAAGAGCCGGGACACTATACACTGAAGCTTTCTTT. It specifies CASSPRAGTLYTEAFF.

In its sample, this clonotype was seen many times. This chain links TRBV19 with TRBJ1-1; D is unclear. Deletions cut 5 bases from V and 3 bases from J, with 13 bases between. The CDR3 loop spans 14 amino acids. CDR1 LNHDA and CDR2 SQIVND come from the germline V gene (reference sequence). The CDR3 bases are TGTGCCAGTAGTCGGTCAGAGACTTACACTGAAGCTTTCTTT. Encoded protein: CASSRSETYTEAFF.

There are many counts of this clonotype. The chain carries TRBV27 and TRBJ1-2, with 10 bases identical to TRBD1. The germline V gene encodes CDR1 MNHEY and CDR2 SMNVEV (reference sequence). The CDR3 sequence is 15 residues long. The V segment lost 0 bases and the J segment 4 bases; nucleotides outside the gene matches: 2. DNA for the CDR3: TGTGCCAGCAGTTTATCCCGGACAGGGGGCTATGGCTACACCTTC. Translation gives CASSLSRTGGYGYTF.

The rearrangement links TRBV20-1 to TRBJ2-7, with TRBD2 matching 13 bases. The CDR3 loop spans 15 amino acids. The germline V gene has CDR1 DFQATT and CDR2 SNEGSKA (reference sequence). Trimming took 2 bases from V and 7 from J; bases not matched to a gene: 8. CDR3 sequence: CSARSVLAGGWEQYF. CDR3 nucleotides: TGCAGTGCTAGATCCGTACTAGCGGGAGGGTGGGAGCAGTACTTC.

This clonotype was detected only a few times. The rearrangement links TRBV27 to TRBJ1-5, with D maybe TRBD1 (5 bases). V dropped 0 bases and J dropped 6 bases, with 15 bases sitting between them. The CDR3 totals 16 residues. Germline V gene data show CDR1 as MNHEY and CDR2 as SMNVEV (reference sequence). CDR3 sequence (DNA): TGTGCCAGCAGTTTATCCCGCCCAGACGGGGGTCAGCCCCAGCATTTT. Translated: CASSLSRPDGGQPQHF.

CDR3 sequence: CASSPFGGGYQPQHF. CDR3 nucleotide sequence: TGTGCCAGCAGCCCATTCGGAGGGGGCTACCAGCCCCAGCATTTT. The chain combines TRBV7-8 with TRBJ1-5; TRBD1 aligns across 7 bases. Losses at the gene ends were 5 bases for V and 7 bases for J; bases not matched to a gene: 11. CDR1 and CDR2 from the germline V gene are SGHVS and FQNEAQ. The CDR3 extends over 15 amino acids. The whole variable domain, filled in from reference TRBV7-8 and TRBJ1-5, reads GAGVSQSPRYKVAKRGQDVALRCDPISGHVSLFWYQQALGQGPEFLTYFQNEAQLDKSGLPSDRFFAERPEGSVSTLKIQRTQQEDSAVYLCASSPFGGGYQPQHFGDGTRLSIL.

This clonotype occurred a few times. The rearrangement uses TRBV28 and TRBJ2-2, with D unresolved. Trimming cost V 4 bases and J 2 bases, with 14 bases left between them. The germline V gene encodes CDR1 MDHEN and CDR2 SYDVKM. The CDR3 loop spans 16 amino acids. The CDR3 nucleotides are TGTGCCAGCAGTTCCCCCCGGGTGGCTAACACCGGGGAGCTGTTTTTT. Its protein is CASSSPRVANTGELFF.

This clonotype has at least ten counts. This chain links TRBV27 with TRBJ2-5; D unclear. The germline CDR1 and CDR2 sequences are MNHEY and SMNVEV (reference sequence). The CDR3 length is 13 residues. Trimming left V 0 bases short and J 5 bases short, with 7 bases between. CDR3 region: CASSLSSFETQYF. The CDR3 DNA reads TGTGCCAGCAGTTTATCCTCGTTCGAGACCCAGTACTTC.

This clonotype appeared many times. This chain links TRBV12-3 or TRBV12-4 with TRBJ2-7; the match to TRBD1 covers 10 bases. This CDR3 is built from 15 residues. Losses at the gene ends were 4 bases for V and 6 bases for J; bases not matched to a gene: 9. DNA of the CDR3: TGTGCCAGCAGTTCCTCCGGGACAGGGGCTGGCGAGCAGTACTTC. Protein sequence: CASSSSGTGAGEQYF.

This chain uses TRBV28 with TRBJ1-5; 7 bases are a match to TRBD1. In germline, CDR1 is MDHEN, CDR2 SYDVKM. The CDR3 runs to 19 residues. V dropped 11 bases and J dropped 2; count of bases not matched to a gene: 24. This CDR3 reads CAAPGGTAGPGAGNQPQHF. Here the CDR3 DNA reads TGTGCCGCCCCGGGGGGGACAGCTGGCCCTGGGGCAGGCAATCAGCCCCAGCATTTT.